These T cell receptor beta chains were read from a single sample in a study of CD8 T cells in ankylosing spondylitis. Each CDR3 protein is one row after TCRdb ran MiXCR on the 5' RACE reads. The top ten clones hold approximately 14% of a sample with 300,000 to 400,000 distinct CDR3 sequences, roughly 22% of them seen once. The sample was blood, either unsorted or a sorted T cell fraction (not recorded which). The receptors come from a male donor with ankylosing spondylitis or in good health (not recorded which). CDR3s include the opening cysteine and the closing phenylalanine or tryptophan. D genes are given only for firm matches. Clone size, where shown, is once, few, many, or a class for clones that have expanded.

abundance: .
v_gene: TRBV25-1
j_gene: TRBJ1-1
d_gene: .
CDR3nt: TGTGCCAGCAGTGAAGGGCAGGGGAACACTGAAGCTTTCTTT
CDR3aa: CASSEGQGNTEAFF

abundance: .
v_gene: TRBV5-5
j_gene: TRBJ1-1
d_gene: .
CDR3nt: TGTGCCAGCAGCCTCCGGGGGGCGGCAGGCACTGAAGCTTTCTTT
CDR3aa: CASSLRGAAGTEAFF

abundance: few
v_gene: TRBV4-1
j_gene: TRBJ2-2
d_gene: .
CDR3nt: TGCGCCAGCAGCCAATACGGGGGTAACACCGGGGAGCTGTTTTTT
CDR3aa: CASSQYGGNTGELFF

abundance: .
v_gene: TRBV4-1
j_gene: TRBJ2-1
d_gene: .
CDR3nt: TGCGCCAGCAGCCAAGTTCAGGATGAGCAGTTCTTC
CDR3aa: CASSQVQDEQFF

abundance: .
v_gene: TRBV29-1
j_gene: TRBJ1-1
d_gene: .
CDR3nt: TGCAGCGTTGAAGACCTGGGGCGCACTGAAGCTTTCTTT
CDR3aa: CSVEDLGRTEAFF

abundance: .
v_gene: TRBV7-9
j_gene: TRBJ1-4
d_gene: .
CDR3nt: TGTGCCAGCAGCTTATTCAGCAGTAGTCCTAATGAAAAACTGTTTTTT
CDR3aa: CASSLFSSSPNEKLFF

abundance: .
v_gene: TRBV29-1
j_gene: TRBJ2-2
d_gene: .
CDR3nt: TGCAGCGTAGGTGTGTCCGGGGAGCTGTTTTTT
CDR3aa: CSVGVSGELFF

abundance: .
v_gene: TRBV5-4
j_gene: TRBJ2-1
d_gene: .
CDR3nt: TGTGCCAGCAGCGGCAGGGTCAGCGAGCAGTTCTTC
CDR3aa: CASSGRVSEQFF

abundance: few
v_gene: TRBV6-1
j_gene: TRBJ2-1
d_gene: TRBD2
CDR3nt: TGTGCCAGCAGCCCTCTCGGACTAGCGGGGGTCGCCGGAGGGAATGAGCAGTTCTTC
CDR3aa: CASSPLGLAGVAGGNEQFF

abundance: .
v_gene: TRBV20-1
j_gene: TRBJ2-5
d_gene: TRBD2
CDR3nt: TGCAGTGCTAGAGTGCGGGGGGCCGACCAAGAGACCCAGTACTTC
CDR3aa: CSARVRGADQETQYF

abundance: .
v_gene: TRBV5-5
j_gene: TRBJ2-7
d_gene: TRBD2
CDR3nt: TGTGCCAGCAGCTCGGCCGCGGGGGGCAGCTCCTACGAGCAGTACTTC
CDR3aa: CASSSAAGGSSYEQYF

abundance: .
v_gene: TRBV12-3/TRBV12-4
j_gene: TRBJ2-7
d_gene: TRBD1
CDR3nt: TGTGCCAGCAGTTTAGCCCCGGGACAGGGTTACGAGCAGTACTTC
CDR3aa: CASSLAPGQGYEQYF

abundance: .
v_gene: TRBV10-3
j_gene: TRBJ2-7
d_gene: .
CDR3nt: TGTGCCACCCAGGGGATGAGCTCCTACGAGCAGTACTTC
CDR3aa: CATQGMSSYEQYF